This T cell receptor beta chain originates from a study of shared clonotypes between healthy human individuals. Findings and limits, study-wide: Generally, estimated richness proved larger in naive subsets than it did in memory subsets. Generation probability values for non-shared clonotypes were lower than those for clonotypes shared by all four donors. Rarefaction curves obtained for sorted subsets showed sequencing incomplete despite large depth.

The CDR3 covers 17 residues. Looked up from germline, CDR1 is SGHVS and CDR2 is FNYEAQ. V dropped 5 bases and J dropped 5; count of bases not matched to a gene: 14. Produced via immunoSEQ multiplex PCR; TCRdb's table is partial and in-frame only. The table has about 730,000 clones, around 77% seen once. In regard to this clone: As yet, its antigen is unknown.

The specimen was memory CD4+ T cells sorted from blood. Subset denoted: CD45RA-negative fraction. This receptor was obtained from a woman in her 30s in good health. The chain carries TRBV7-6 and TRBJ2-5; 10 bases fit TRBD1. This chain's CDR3 is CASSDRRGTGVGETQYF. CDR3 nucleotide sequence: TGTGCCAGCAGCGATCGCCGGGGGACAGGGGTTGGGGAGACCCAGTACTTC.